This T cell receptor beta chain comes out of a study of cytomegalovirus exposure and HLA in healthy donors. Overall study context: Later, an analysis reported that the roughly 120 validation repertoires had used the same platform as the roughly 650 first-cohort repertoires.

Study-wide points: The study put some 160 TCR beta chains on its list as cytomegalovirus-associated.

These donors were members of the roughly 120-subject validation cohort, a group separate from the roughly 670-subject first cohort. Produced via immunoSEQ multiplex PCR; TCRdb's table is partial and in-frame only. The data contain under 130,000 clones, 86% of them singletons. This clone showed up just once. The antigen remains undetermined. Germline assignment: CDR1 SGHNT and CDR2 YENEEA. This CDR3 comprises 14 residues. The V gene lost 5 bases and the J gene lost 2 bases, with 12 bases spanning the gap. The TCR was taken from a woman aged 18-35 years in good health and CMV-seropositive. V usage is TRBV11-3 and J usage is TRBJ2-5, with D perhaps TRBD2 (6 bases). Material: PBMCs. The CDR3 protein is CASSTQGLQETQYF. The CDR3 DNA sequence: TGTGCCAGCAGCACTCAGGGACTTCAAGAGACCCAGTACTTC.